This passage covers 23 T cell receptor beta chains from one sample sequenced in a study of T cells in Graves' hyperthyroidism and ophthalmopathy. Amplification targeted TCR beta CDR3 regions from RNA transcripts. The HTBI set primed first-round TCR CDR3 RT-PCR. Via MiXCR, TCRdb re-called the multiplex PCR reads, giving one row per CDR3 protein. The sample has fewer than 650,000 distinct CDR3 sequences; approximately 49% are singletons. Sample: peripheral blood or thyroid tissue (not recorded which). The receptors were sampled from an adult woman with Graves' disease, either hyperthyroidism or ophthalmopathy (not recorded which).

This chain links TRBV28 with TRBJ1-2, with TRBD1 matching over 8 bases. The CDR3 contains 13 residues. Germline CDR1 is MDHEN and CDR2 is SYDVKM. The V segment lost 8 bases and the J segment 5 bases; nucleotides outside the gene matches: 7. The CDR3 spells CASAQGANYGYTF. CDR3 DNA: TGTGCCAGCGCCCAGGGGGCAAATTATGGCTACACCTTC.

This clonotype occurred many times. The chain joins TRBV29-1 to TRBJ2-2, with 8 bases that match TRBD2. The CDR3 spans 15 residues. The J segment lost 4 bases and the V segment lost 5 bases, leaving 9 bases of the junction unmatched. Germline V gene data show CDR1 as SQVTM and CDR2 as ANQGSEA. Here the CDR3 reads CSVIWGLGSTGELFF. The CDR3 DNA reads as TGCAGCGTTATCTGGGGACTAGGTTCCACCGGGGAGCTGTTTTTT.

The CDR3 sequence: CSARWAAALNTEAFF. The CDR3, as DNA: TGCAGTGCTAGATGGGCGGCAGCGTTGAACACTGAAGCTTTCTTT. This rearrangement joins TRBV20-1 to TRBJ1-1; D is ambiguous. With 2 bases removed from V and 0 bases from J, the gap between germline ends came to 13 bases. CDR3 length equals 15 residues. Per germline, CDR1 DFQATT and CDR2 SNEGSKA (reference sequence).

The V and J genes are TRBV2 and TRBJ2-2; 12 nucleotides match TRBD2. V gave up 5 bases and J gave up 2 bases; unmatched junction bases: 3. Germline V CDR1 and CDR2: SNHLY, FYNNEI. The CDR3 spans 16 residues. As DNA, the CDR3 is TGTGCCAGCAGTCCGACTAGCGGGAGTAACACCGGGGAGCTGTTTTTT. Encoded protein: CASSPTSGSNTGELFF.

The chain combines TRBV20-1 with TRBJ1-2, with D tentatively TRBD1 (5 bases). V lost 0 bases, J lost 4 bases, and 12 bases lay in between. CDR1 and CDR2 from the germline V gene are DFQATT and SNEGSKA (reference sequence). CDR3 size: 14 residues. CDR3 bases: TGCAGTGCTAGAGATCGGGGGAAAGGCTATGGCTACACCTTC. Translated, it gives CSARDRGKGYGYTF.

This clonotype came up many times. CDR3 coding DNA: TGTGCCAGCAGTGCGGGACAGGGGGGCGAGCAGTACTTC. Translating it yields CASSAGQGGEQYF. This chain joins TRBV2 and TRBJ2-7; TRBD1 matches 11 bases. CDR3 size: 13 residues. Unmatched junction bases numbered 2, after V lost 4 bases and J lost 6 bases. From germline, CDR1 is SNHLY and CDR2 FYNNEI.

Notes on this clonotype: No conserved phenylalanine or tryptophan is present at the end of the CDR3, so a read error is the likely explanation. Because the CDR3's place on the DNA is in doubt, the DNA is left out and the CDR3 is given as listed by TCRdb. The chain employs TRBV20-1 and TRBJ2-6; TRBD1, the table's D call, lacks a check against the DNA. Germline CDR1 is DFQATT and CDR2 is SNEGSKA (reference sequence). The CDR3 length equals 8 residues, ends included. CDR3 in amino acids: CSAEQRAS.

This clonotype occurred many times. V is TRBV12-3 or TRBV12-4 and J is TRBJ1-4; possibly TRBD1 for D (5 bases). Trimming pared 10 bases from V and 8 bases from J, leaving 20 bases between. The CDR3 length is 14 residues. The CDR3 nucleotides read TGTGCCACCCAGGGTTCTGGGGGACGCGAAAAACTGTTTTTT. Its translation is CATQGSGGREKLFF.

This clonotype was picked up many times. V usage is TRBV12-3 or TRBV12-4 and J usage is TRBJ1-3; D unclear. Trimming cost V 4 bases and J 1 base, with 8 bases left between them. There are 14 residues in the CDR3. The CDR3 sequence is CASSSHLSGNTIYF. CDR3 DNA sequence: TGTGCCAGCAGTTCGCACTTATCTGGAAACACCATATATTTT.

The chain recombines TRBV29-1 with TRBJ2-2; D uncertain. Trimming removed 3 bases from V and 6 bases from J, with 2 bases in between. This CDR3 region has 10 residues. Germline V gene data show CDR1 as SQVTM and CDR2 as ANQGSEA. The CDR3 sequence: CSVDAGELFF. In DNA form, the CDR3 reads TGCAGCGTTGATGCCGGGGAGCTGTTTTTT.

In its sample, this clonotype was seen a few times. The CDR3 bases are TGTGCCAGCAGCTTAGGTCCTGGAACCTACTATGGCTACACCTTC. Translation gives CASSLGPGTYYGYTF. The chain carries TRBV7-2 and TRBJ1-2, with unresolved D. V was cut by 1 base and J by 3 bases, with 12 bases left in between. This CDR3 is 15 amino acids long. Germline loops: CDR1 SGHTA, CDR2 FQGNSA.

Comments on this clonotype: It may be a read error: a sequence one base away is much more abundant. The CDR3 carries no conserved terminal phenylalanine or tryptophan, so it likely arises from a read error. DNA for the CDR3: TGTGCCAGCAGCTTCCGGGACCCCAGAGAAGCTTTCCTT. This encodes CASSFRDPREAFL. The chain uses TRBV7-2 and TRBJ1-1, with D possibly being TRBD1 (5 bases). Germline V lookup: CDR1 SGHTA, CDR2 FQGNSA. The length of the CDR3 is 13 residues. V lost 3 bases and J lost 8, with 13 bases in between.

This clonotype was detected many times. The chain combines TRBV29-1 with TRBJ2-7; tentative D call: TRBD2 (6 bases). V was cut by 6 bases and J by 4 bases, with 13 bases left in between. The CDR3 runs 12 residues. In germline, CDR1 is SQVTM, CDR2 ANQGSEA. The CDR3 is CSVGLYQYEQYF. CDR3 DNA sequence: TGCAGCGTGGGACTTTACCAATACGAGCAGTACTTC.

Many counts were recorded for this clonotype. V usage is TRBV6-1 and J usage is TRBJ1-1; unclear D gene. The CDR3 loop spans 12 amino acids. Germline assignment: CDR1 MNHNS and CDR2 SASEGT. Trimming removed 2 bases at V and 7 bases at J, with 8 bases between. The chain's CDR3 is CASSESRYEAFF. The CDR3 nucleotides are TGTGCCAGCAGTGAAAGCCGGTATGAAGCTTTCTTT.

This clonotype was counted a few times. V is TRBV15 and J is TRBJ2-7; 7 bases align to TRBD1. After removal of 0 bases from V and 6 bases from J, the junction contained 5 bases not matched to a gene. CDR3 length equals 14 residues. Germline V lookup: CDR1 LNHNV, CDR2 YYDKDF (reference sequence). The DNA of the CDR3 is TGTGCCACCAGCAGAGAAACAACAGGGGTCGAGCAGTACTTC. Protein sequence: CATSRETTGVEQYF.

The J gene is TRBJ2-7, the V gene TRBV7-6, with D unresolved. V lost 7 bases to trimming and J lost 5 bases, with 12 bases between them. CDR1 and CDR2 from the germline V gene are SGHVS and FNYEAQ. The CDR3 extends over 12 amino acids. This chain's CDR3 is CASIHTWNEQYF. CDR3 in DNA: TGTGCCAGCATCCACACGTGGAACGAGCAGTACTTC.

The genes are TRBV7-9 and TRBJ2-6, with D possibly being TRBD1 or TRBD2 (6 bases each). Germline V lookup: CDR1 SEHNR, CDR2 FQNEAQ (reference sequence). Trimming cost V 2 bases and J 5 bases, with 13 bases left between them. The length of the CDR3 is 16 residues. CDR3 DNA: TGTGCCAGCAGCTTACGGGGGCCGGGCCGGGCCAACGTCCTGACTTTC. Protein product: CASSLRGPGRANVLTF.

In this sample, this clonotype turned up many times. This rearrangement joins TRBV10-3 to TRBJ1-5; no clear D gene. The CDR3 runs to 13 residues. Trimming stripped 2 bases from V and 6 bases from J, with 8 bases between. CDR1 and CDR2 (germline): ENHRY, SYGVKD. CDR3 in amino acids: CAISEVASQPQHF. The CDR3 coding sequence is TGTGCCATCAGTGAGGTGGCCAGTCAGCCCCAGCATTTT.

In its sample, this clonotype was seen many times. This rearrangement joins TRBV29-1 to TRBJ1-2; D is unresolved. Germline V gene lookup returns CDR1 SQVTM and CDR2 ANQGSEA. V shed 2 bases and J shed 4 bases, with 5 bases lying between them. The CDR3 has 11 amino acids. Here the CDR3 DNA reads TGCAGCGTTGAAAGAAGCTATGGCTACACCTTC. Amino acid sequence: CSVERSYGYTF. Supplemented by reference TRBV29-1 and TRBJ1-2, the full variable domain reads SAVISQKPSRDICQRGTSLTIQCQVDSQVTMMFWYRQQPGQSLTLIATANQGSEATYESGFVIDKFPISRPNLTFSTLTVSNMSPEDSSIYLCSVERSYGYTFGSGTRLTVV.

This clonotype was picked up many times. This chain uses TRBV4-1 with TRBJ1-5; TRBD1 is a possible D gene (5 bases). CDR1 is MGHRA, CDR2 YSYEKL, per germline. The V and J ends lost 0 bases and 0 bases respectively, with 6 bases between them. This CDR3 has 15 amino acids. The CDR3 reads CASSQEGHSNQPQHF. The DNA of the CDR3 is TGCGCCAGCAGCCAAGAAGGACATAGCAATCAGCCCCAGCATTTT.

Worth noting for this clonotype: With a much larger clone just one base away, this may be a read error. The gene calls are TRBV7-2 and TRBJ1-5; D unclear. CDR1 is SGHTA, CDR2 FQGNSA, per germline. V lost 5 bases, J lost 8 bases, and 16 bases lay in between. The CDR3 runs 14 residues. The CDR3 loop reads CTSSGTGRTEPQHF. In nucleotides, the CDR3 is TGTACCAGCAGCGGCACCGGGAGGACGGAGCCCCAGCATTTT. The full variable domain, rest sourced from reference TRBV7-2 and TRBJ1-5, is GAGVSQSPSNKVTEKGKDVELRCDPISGHTALYWYRQSLGQGLEFLIYFQGNSAPDKSGLPSDRFSAERTGGSVSTLTIQRTQQEDSAVYLCTSSGTGRTEPQHFGDGTRLSIL.

V gene TRBV7-9 combines with J gene TRBJ2-3; 7 nucleotides agree with TRBD2. CDR1 and CDR2 (germline): SEHNR, FQNEAQ (reference sequence). CDR3 size: 16 residues. The V segment lost 4 bases and the J segment 5 bases; nucleotides outside the gene matches: 12. The CDR3 coding sequence is TGTGCCAGCAGCTCTCCTAGCGGTTGGGCAGGAGATACGCAGTATTTT. Translation gives CASSSPSGWAGDTQYF.

The CDR3 bases are TGTGCTAGAGACTTCATGAACACTGAAGCTTTCTTT. Translation: CARDFMNTEAFF. The chain employs TRBV7-7 and TRBJ1-1, with D uncertain. This CDR3 has 12 amino acids. Germline assignment: CDR1 SSHAT and CDR2 FNYEAQ (reference sequence).